A selection of T cell receptor beta chains follows, all from one sample in a study of CD8+ T cells in alopecia areata. Sequenced by immunoSEQ multiplex PCR; TCRdb stores in-frame clones only, minus some. This table has more than 110,000 clones, about 59% appearing once. The material sequenced was CD8+ T cells sorted from blood, taken at week 4, from a patient treated with tofacitinib. Receptors were obtained from a human donor with alopecia areata. CDR3s include the opening cysteine and the closing phenylalanine or tryptophan. A D gene is named only where the DNA matches it firmly. Clone size is shown for a subset of rows, as once, few, many or a class of expanded clone.

J gene,CDR3 length,D gene,V gene,clone size,CDR3 DNA,CDR3 protein
TRBJ2-1,15,.,TRBV5-4,few,TGTGCCAGCAGTTATGAGGACAGTCCCTACAATGAGCAGTTCTTC,CASSYEDSPYNEQFF
TRBJ2-1,16,.,TRBV11-2,.,TGTGTCAGCAGCTTAGCTGAAACTGGGAGAAAAAATGAGCAGTTCTTC,CVSSLAETGRKNEQFF
TRBJ2-7,14,TRBD1,TRBV30,.,TGTGCCTGGAGTGTCGCAGGGGGCGCGGAGGAGCAGTACTTC,CAWSVAGGAEEQYF
TRBJ1-6,14,.,TRBV5-1,.,TGCGCCAGCAGCTTTGGACTTGCTCACTCACCCCTCCACTTT,CASSFGLAHSPLHF
TRBJ2-7,12,.,TRBV2,.,TGTGCCAACCTCAAATCCTCCTACGAGCAGTACTTC,CANLKSSYEQYF
TRBJ1-2,14,.,TRBV7-9,once,TGTGCCAGCAGCGGGGGGCGGGCCGAGTATGGCTACACCTTC,CASSGGRAEYGYTF
TRBJ2-5,11,.,TRBV5-4,.,TGTGCCAGCAGTATGAAGGAGACCCAGTACTTC,CASSMKETQYF
TRBJ1-2,13,.,TRBV27,.,TGTGCCAGCAGTCGGACAACCTTCTATGGCTACACCTTC,CASSRTTFYGYTF
TRBJ2-2,14,.,TRBV29-1,few,TGCAGCGTTGTAACAGGGCACGGCACCGGGGAGCTGTTTTTT,CSVVTGHGTGELFF
TRBJ1-5,15,.,TRBV30,.,TGTGCCTGGACCCCAAAGGACTATCGCAATCAGCCCCAGCATTTT,CAWTPKDYRNQPQHF
TRBJ2-3,16,TRBD1,TRBV2,few,TGTGCCAGCAGTGTGAGGAGACAGGGGGCGACAGATACGCAGTATTTT,CASSVRRQGATDTQYF
TRBJ1-1,12,TRBD1,TRBV5-1,.,TGCGCCAGCAGCTCCGGGACAGCAGAAGCTTTCTTT,CASSSGTAEAFF
TRBJ2-6,19,.,TRBV4-1,many,TGCGCCAGCAGCCACCGGAGGGGGGTTAAGAGCTCTGGGGCCAACGTCCTGACTTTC,CASSHRRGVKSSGANVLTF
TRBJ2-1,15,.,TRBV27,.,TGTGCCAGCGGCCCCCAGGGGAACTCCTACAATGAGCAGTTCTTC,CASGPQGNSYNEQFF
TRBJ1-2,16,TRBD1,TRBV4-1,.,TGCGCCAGCAGCCAAGAAGCAGGGGGAACTAACTATGGCTACACCTTC,CASSQEAGGTNYGYTF
TRBJ1-4,12,.,TRBV9,.,TGTGCCAGCAGCGACCTAAGTGAAAGGCTGTTTTTT,CASSDLSERLFF
TRBJ1-2,15,.,TRBV13,.,TGTGCCAGCAGCCAGGGAACCTTCGCTAACTATGGCTACACCTTC,CASSQGTFANYGYTF
TRBJ1-2,13,.,TRBV30,.,TGTGCCTGGAGTGTGGACGGGACCTATGGCTACACCTTC,CAWSVDGTYGYTF
TRBJ1-1,13,TRBD1,TRBV27,few,TGTGCCAGCAGTCAGGGGGTTCATGGTGAAGCTTTCTTT,CASSQGVHGEAFF
TRBJ2-7,15,.,TRBV10-3,few,TGTGCCATCAGTGAGTCGGCACAGGGCACATACGAGCAGTACTTC,CAISESAQGTYEQYF
TRBJ2-5,13,TRBD2,TRBV27,.,TGTGCCAGCAGTCCTGGGACTAGGGAGACCCAGTACTTC,CASSPGTRETQYF
TRBJ1-5,15,TRBD1,TRBV6-5,.,TGTGCCAGCAGACCTATGACAGGGAGCAATCAGCCCCAGCATTTT,CASRPMTGSNQPQHF